The rows below give T cell receptor beta chains drawn from one sample of a study of blood T cell repertoires in COVID-19. This table comes from immunoSEQ multiplex PCR, and its TCRdb copy is limited to in-frame clones, with some not included. The sample has some 670,000 clones, over 80% seen once. Source material: peripheral blood. Source of these receptors: a woman aged 18-29 years with acute or convalescent COVID-19. The CDR3 runs from the conserved cysteine through the conserved F or W.

TRBV19 CASRKTGVDGYTF
TRBV20-1 CSASSQDRGRVWGNTIYF
TRBV30 CAGDPGHNNSPLHF
TRBV6-5 CASSQRGGTTDTQYF
TRBV7-2 CASSPDRYSYEQYF
TRBV9 CASSRAGGASSDTQYF
TRBV9 CASSRWAQFDEQYF
TRBV20-1 CSASDRRLAKYEQYF
TRBV10-2 CASTSGTGGYGLLFF
TRBV7-7 CASSATMNTEAFF
TRBV6-5 CASSYGRGGRAFF
TRBV24-1 CATSEPGTGTAGELFF
TRBV25-1 CASSERLGDGYTF
TRBV6-1 CASSEQGRVEKLFF
TRBV27 CASSSGQTLNSPLHF
TRBV7-2 CASSLDGFGGESQPQHF
TRBV5-1 CASSLVGPSGGLREQFF
TRBV6-1 CASSETSVGYTF
TRBV7-6 CASSFRDRGPSNYGYTF
TRBV9 CASSASSFGLAPGELFF
TRBV19 CASSLIAGTTYEQYF
TRBV3-1/TRBV3-2 CASSQADREENTEAFF
TRBV27 CATRLRQSPDTQYF
TRBV12-3/TRBV12-4 CASSPREVSPLHF
TRBV9 CASSLDTTGNNEKLFF
TRBV18 CASSRTGQETQYF
TRBV5-1 CASSLIRVTDTQYF
TRBV12-3/TRBV12-4 CASSLVRTEAFF
TRBV7-6 CASSLEDPGQGLENTEAFF
TRBV2 CASSEALQLAKNIQYF
TRBV7-2 CASSPRTSGGEWQYF
TRBV7-2 CASSLSGGAGELFF
TRBV5-1 CASSLDSAATNEKLFF
TRBV18 CASSRQGNTEAFF
TRBV7-2 CASSLTSRGNSPLHF
TRBV19 CASNPTGPDGYGYTF
TRBV9 CASSVGGSNQPQHF
TRBV6-5 CASGAKTGGFHEQYF
TRBV12-5 CASGSSPPGNTGELFF
TRBV10-3 CAISETGRGYTF
TRBV6-5 CASSYSIGVDTEAFF
TRBV21-1 CASSKAPWTGPEKLFF
TRBV7-9 CASSEIRVSNYGYTF
TRBV7-6 CASSGLAGGLTDTQYF
TRBV4-3 CASSQDAGVGELFF